The clone carrying this T cell receptor beta chain was counted many times. The data derive from a study of blood T cells in healthy people across ages. Trimming at V came to 3 bases and at J to 3 bases, leaving 5 bases not matched to a gene. Germline-derived CDR1 and CDR2 are SEHNR and FQNEAQ (reference sequence). The CDR3 runs 16 residues. Through a sample-barcoded 5' primer and a J-beta primer mix, a second PCR was run for roughly 6 to 12 cycles. TCRdb reprocessed the 5' RACE reads with MiXCR, giving one entry per CDR3 protein. The sample yields about 1.7 million distinct CDR3 sequences, roughly 28% seen once.

This rearrangement joins TRBV7-9 to TRBJ2-7; 13 bases agree with TRBD2. The source material was blood. The sequence derives from a woman in her thirties in good health. The CDR3 nucleotides read TGTGCCAGCAGCTTGGAACGACTAGCGGGGGGCTACGAGCAGTACTTC. Its protein product is CASSLERLAGGYEQYF.